The following is a T cell receptor beta chain sequence with its context. Authors' methods: Reference gene primer amplification gave estimated nucleated cell counts. Profiled with immunoSEQ multiplex PCR; TCRdb holds only in-frame clones, not every one. The V and J calls and clone size are taken from that table; D and trimming were inferred from the DNA. The table records around 250,000 clones, 90% to 95% of them present only once. This sample is drawn from a study of blood T cell repertoires in COVID-19. About the study: The study drew acute and convalescent COVID-19 samples from the United States, Italy and Spain. PBMCs, B-cell-depleted T cells, or T cells provided the cDNA or gDNA that made up the material.

The CDR3 runs 14 residues. V lost 6 bases and J lost 3; bases outside the gene matches: 6. Per germline, CDR1 MGHDK and CDR2 SYGVNS. Participants reported their clinical history, and cohort assignment relied on those reports. The specimen sequenced was PBMCs or T cells enriched from blood (not recorded which). The TCR originated in a human donor in a cohort exposed to, infected with or recovered from COVID-19 (not recorded which). The donor label of this sample is uncertain. The rearrangement uses TRBV25-1 and TRBJ2-7, with 9 bases aligning to TRBD1. CDR3 amino acids: CASRTRDRDYEQYF. The DNA of the CDR3 is TGTGCCAGCAGGACCCGGGACAGGGACTACGAGCAGTACTTC.